Described below is a single TCR beta chain sequence and its context. Trimming cost V 0 bases and J 4 bases, with 12 bases left between them. The V gene's germline CDR1 is KGHSH and CDR2 LQKENI. The CDR3 extends over 15 amino acids. The data belong to a study of blood T cell repertoires in COVID-19. Turning to the study itself: T cells, B-cell-depleted T cells, or PBMCs provided the cDNA or gDNA that served as material.

The repertoire was sequenced with immunoSEQ multiplex PCR; TCRdb's copy has only in-frame clones and lacks some. The table lists about 160,000 clones, over 85% of them singletons. Source material: peripheral blood. The sequence derives from a man in his sixties with active or convalescent COVID-19. J is TRBJ1-1 and V is TRBV18, with D uncertain. CDR3 loop: CASSPPLSRSTEAFF. The CDR3, as DNA: TGTGCCAGCTCACCACCGTTGTCGAGGAGCACTGAAGCTTTCTTT.